This entry describes one T cell receptor (beta chain). Germline CDR1 MGHDK, CDR2 SYGVNS. The junction had 11 bases not matched to a gene; V was cut back by 0 bases and J by 4 bases. This CDR3 has 18 residues. The sample originates from a study of blood T cell repertoires in COVID-19. The overall study: Samples came from the United States, Italy and Spain, spanning acute and convalescent COVID-19. Nucleic acid was either cDNA or gDNA, and it came from T cells, B-cell-depleted T cells, or PBMCs.

TCRdb keeps only in-frame clones here, not all; method: immunoSEQ multiplex PCR. The profile shows 160,000 or so clones, approximately 87% of them singletons. The sequencing sample was made of peripheral blood. The sequence came from a woman in her 70s with acute or convalescent COVID-19. The chain uses TRBV25-1 and TRBJ2-2, with TRBD1 identical over 7 bases. CDR3 loop: CASSEYPPAGGPTGELFF. The CDR3 nucleotides read TGTGCCAGCAGTGAATATCCCCCCGCAGGGGGACCCACCGGGGAGCTGTTTTTT.